A selection of T cell receptor beta chains follows, all from one sample in a study of T cell responses to AZD1222 COVID-19 vaccine. Profiling relied on immunoSEQ multiplex PCR, and the TCRdb table lists in-frame clones only, not all of them. The sample consists of approximately 140,000 clones, about 95% of them appearing once. Material: peripheral blood, obtained on day 0 of AZD1222 vaccination. Every receptor here comes from an adult in good health. Each CDR3 is given with its conserved first and last residue. The D gene is left open where the match is weak. Where a row states a size, it is once, few, many or the class of an expanded clone; other rows omit it.

v_call	j_call	cdr3_length	d_call	clone_size	cdr3_nt	cdr3_aa
TRBV7-9	TRBJ2-3	17	TRBD2	NA	TGTGCCAGCAGCGGGCGACTAGCGGGGGTTACCACAGATACGCAGTATTTT	CASSGRLAGVTTDTQYF
TRBV7-2	TRBJ1-1	13	NA	NA	TGTGCCAGCAGCTTATCGGGGGGGACTGAAGCTTTCTTT	CASSLSGGTEAFF
TRBV7-6	TRBJ1-1	12	NA	once	TGTGCCAGCGCGGAGACAGGCGGGCAAGCTTTCTTT	CASAETGGQAFF
TRBV18	TRBJ1-5	16	TRBD1	NA	TGTGCCAGCTCACCTTCCCCCCGGGACAGGGCAGTCCCCCAGCATTTT	CASSPSPRDRAVPQHF
TRBV5-4	TRBJ2-5	15	TRBD1	NA	TGTGCCAGCAGCTTGAGCCAGGGGGTACAGGAGACCCAGTACTTC	CASSLSQGVQETQYF
TRBV5-6	TRBJ2-1	16	TRBD1	NA	TGTGCCAGCAGCTTGGTCAGGGACAGTCCCTACAATGAGCAGTTCTTC	CASSLVRDSPYNEQFF
TRBV6-5	TRBJ2-1	11	TRBD1	NA	TGTGCCAGCAGCAGGGGGAATGAGCAGTTCTTC	CASSRGNEQFF
TRBV7-2	TRBJ2-2	16	NA	NA	TGTGCCAGCAGCCCGCTGAGTGGGGCGTCTATCGGGGAGCTGTTTTTT	CASSPLSGASIGELFF
TRBV19	TRBJ2-1	16	TRBD2	once	TGTGCCAGTACGGCGGGGGAGTACCGAGATTACAATGAGCAGTTCTTC	CASTAGEYRDYNEQFF
TRBV7-7	TRBJ2-5	15	NA	NA	TGTGCCAGCAGCCCCAGTCTGGGTGGACAAGAGACCCAGTACTTC	CASSPSLGGQETQYF
TRBV2	TRBJ2-2	14	NA	NA	TGTGCCAGCAGTATCGGGACACGCACCGGGGAGCTGTTTTTT	CASSIGTRTGELFF
TRBV2	TRBJ1-2	17	TRBD1	NA	TGTGCCAGCAGGTCCCCCGGGACAGGATGGATTGCTGGTGGCTACACCTTC	CASRSPGTGWIAGGYTF
TRBV19	TRBJ1-2	13	NA	NA	TGTGCCAGTAGTTCACAGGGAGACTATGGCTACACCTTC	CASSSQGDYGYTF
TRBV12-3/TRBV12-4	TRBJ1-2	12	TRBD1	NA	TGTGCCAGCCAAGGACAGGACTATGGCTACACCTTC	CASQGQDYGYTF
TRBV7-8	TRBJ1-5	15	NA	NA	TGTGCCAGCAGCTTGGGTAGTTATAGCAATCAGCCCCAGCATTTT	CASSLGSYSNQPQHF
TRBV12-3/TRBV12-4	TRBJ2-1	13	NA	NA	TGTGCCAGCAGTTTCAGTCCTTACAATGAGCAGTTCTTC	CASSFSPYNEQFF
TRBV5-8	TRBJ1-5	15	NA	NA	TGTGCCAGCAGCTTGAACTACCATGTGTGGCAGCCCCAGCATTTT	CASSLNYHVWQPQHF
TRBV10-1	TRBJ1-1	13	NA	NA	TGCGCCAGCAGTGAGTCGGGGGGGACTGAAGCTTTCTTT	CASSESGGTEAFF
TRBV5-6	TRBJ2-3	16	TRBD1	NA	TGTGCCAGCAGCTTGAACAGGGGAACTAGCACAGATACGCAGTATTTT	CASSLNRGTSTDTQYF
TRBV4-1	TRBJ1-1	11	NA	NA	TGCGCCAGCAGCCAAGGGCCCGAAGCTTTCTTT	CASSQGPEAFF
TRBV20-1	TRBJ2-3	11	NA	NA	TGCAGTGTAGCGCGAAGGGATACGCAGTATTTT	CSVARRDTQYF
TRBV20-1	TRBJ2-3	11	TRBD2	NA	TGCAGAGCGGGAGTTGGCGATACGCAGTATTTT	CRAGVGDTQYF
TRBV19	TRBJ1-2	14	TRBD1	once	TGTGCCAGTAGTATCCGGGACAGGCACTATGGCTACACCTTC	CASSIRDRHYGYTF
TRBV7-9	TRBJ1-6	14	NA	NA	TGTGCCAGCAGCCGAGACCCAACGAATTCACCCCTCCACTTT	CASSRDPTNSPLHF
TRBV28	TRBJ1-2	10	NA	few	TGTGCCAGCGGGGGCAGGGGCTACACCTTC	CASGGRGYTF
TRBV19	TRBJ1-3	13	NA	NA	TGTGCCAGTAAGGTACACTCTGGAAACACCATATATTTT	CASKVHSGNTIYF
TRBV16	TRBJ1-1	13	NA	few	TGTGCCAGCAGCCAATTAAGAGAAACTGAAGCTTTCTTT	CASSQLRETEAFF
TRBV2	TRBJ1-1	13	NA	NA	TGTGCCACCACGGGACACCCTGGCACTGAAGCTTTCTTT	CATTGHPGTEAFF
TRBV4-2	TRBJ1-2	13	NA	NA	TGTGCCAGCAGCCAGATCAGGGACTATGGCTACACCTTC	CASSQIRDYGYTF
TRBV9	TRBJ2-3	15	TRBD1	NA	TGTGCCAGCAGCCCCACGACAGGGAGCACAGATACGCAGTATTTT	CASSPTTGSTDTQYF
TRBV12-3/TRBV12-4	TRBJ1-5	13	NA	NA	TGTGCCAGCAGTTTTGGAGGGGTCCAGCCCCAGCATTTT	CASSFGGVQPQHF
TRBV19	TRBJ1-2	14	TRBD1	NA	TGTGCCAGTAGTCGGGGACAGGGGACCTATGGCTACACCTTC	CASSRGQGTYGYTF
TRBV5-1	TRBJ2-4	14	NA	once	TGCGCCAGCAGCTTGAGTTCTGCCTCGGTCATTCAGTACTTC	CASSLSSASVIQYF
TRBV14	TRBJ1-2	14	NA	NA	TGTGCCAGCAGTTTAAGACTAAAGGAGGGGGGCTACACCTTC	CASSLRLKEGGYTF
TRBV19	TRBJ1-1	13	NA	NA	TGTGCCAGTAGGCAGGTCCGATGGACTGAAGCTTTCTTT	CASRQVRWTEAFF
TRBV7-8	TRBJ2-1	14	NA	NA	TGTGCCAGCAGCTTAAGTGACCTCCAGGTTGAGCAGTTCTTC	CASSLSDLQVEQFF
TRBV15	TRBJ1-4	16	NA	NA	TGTGCCACCAGCAGAGATTTTAGGACAGCTAATGAAAAACTGTTTTTT	CATSRDFRTANEKLFF
TRBV2	TRBJ1-5	14	NA	NA	TGTGCCAGCAGTGGGGCTGACAAGAATCAGCCCCAGCATTTT	CASSGADKNQPQHF
TRBV5-1	TRBJ2-1	13	NA	NA	TGCGCCAGCAGCTTGGCCTTGGCCAATGAGCAGTTCTTC	CASSLALANEQFF
TRBV15	TRBJ2-5	16	NA	NA	TGTGCCACCAGCTCCGCCGCAATTCAGGGAGGAGAGACCCAGTACTTC	CATSSAAIQGGETQYF
TRBV6-6	TRBJ2-6	23	TRBD2	NA	TGTGCCAGCAGTCCGGGACGCCACAGGGGACTATATAGCGGGAGCTTTGGGGCCAACGTCCTGACTTTC	CASSPGRHRGLYSGSFGANVLTF